The 9 T cell receptor beta chains below all came from one sample that was sequenced in a study of glioma-infiltrating T cells. TCR alpha and beta CDR3 regions were amplified from RNA using iRepertoire nested multiplex PCR. MiXCR, run by TCRdb on the multiplex PCR reads, gives a single entry per CDR3 protein. The data contain some 180,000 distinct CDR3 sequences, about 31% of them seen just once; the ten biggest clones take up 20% to 25%. Specimen: glioma tissue, nonneoplastic brain tissue, or PBMCs (not recorded which). Receptor source: a human donor with low-grade glioma or glioblastoma, undergoing nonglioma brain surgery, or in good health (not recorded which).

On this clonotype: A junction end diverges from the germline sequence, so it may reflect a read error. V is TRBV7-9 and J is TRBJ1-6, with a weak D call TRBD1 (6 bases). CDR1 and CDR2 from the germline V gene are SEHNR and FQNEAQ (reference sequence). The CDR3 is 15 residues long. CDR3 amino acids: CANSPRGAHNSPLHF. The CDR3 coding sequence is TGTGCCAACAGCCCCCGGGGGGCCCATAATTCACCCCTCCACTTT.

Turning to this clonotype: This clone may be a read error of a much larger clone one base away. The V call is TRBV3-1, the J call TRBJ1-1; a possible D gene is TRBD1 (5 bases). CDR3 length equals 14 residues. CDR1 is LGHDT, CDR2 YNNKEL, per germline (reference sequence). Trimming shortened V by 6 bases and J by 5 bases, and 16 bases separated the two germline ends. Here the CDR3 reads CASSPGTGKTEAFF. As DNA, the CDR3 is TGTGCCAGCAGTCCGGGGACGGGGAAAACTGAAGCTTTCTTT.

This clonotype was detected ten times or more. V gene TRBV7-4 combines with J gene TRBJ1-4, with D hard to call. The CDR3 is 14 amino acids. The germline V gene encodes CDR1 SGHVT and CDR2 SQSDAQ. Trimming took off 2 bases at V and 2 bases at J, with 6 bases between the two ends. The CDR3 bases are TGTGCCAGCAGCTTATCAGGCACTAATGAAAAACTGTTTTTT. Its protein product is CASSLSGTNEKLFF.

Remarks on this clonotype: One end of the junction is discordant with germline, which a read error may explain. The chain is built from TRBV6-6 and TRBJ2-3; D gene unclear. CDR1 and CDR2 (germline): MNHNY, SVGAGI (reference sequence). The CDR3 is 15 residues long. DNA of the CDR3: TGTGCCAGCAGTGGATTAGTGAGACGCACAGATAAGCAGTATTTT. Amino acid sequence: CASSGLVRRTDKQYF.

As concerns this clonotype: This may stem from a read error, because a much larger clone lies one nucleotide away. The chain joins TRBV7-9 to TRBJ2-2; no clear D. Germline assignment: CDR1 SEHNR and CDR2 FQNEAQ (reference sequence). CDR3 length: 15 residues. The CDR3 DNA reads TGCGCCAGCAGCCCAGCGAGAGGGAACACCGGGGAGCTGTTTTTT. This codes for CASSPARGNTGELFF.

This clonotype was detected a few times. The rearrangement joins TRBV29-1 to TRBJ2-7; 10 nucleotides line up with TRBD1. Germline V gene sequence: CDR1 SQVTM, CDR2 ANQGSEA. V shed 5 bases, J shed 4 bases, and the junction held 5 bases outside the gene matches. The CDR3 is 13 amino acids. This CDR3 is CSVPGQGSYEQYF. CDR3 nucleotides: TGCAGCGTTCCGGGACAGGGGAGTTACGAGCAGTACTTC.

The rearrangement uses TRBV7-6 and TRBJ2-3, with 9 bases that match TRBD1. J lost 6 bases, V lost 1 base, and 8 bases had no gene match. The CDR3 is 16 amino acids. Germline V CDR1 and CDR2: SGHVS, FNYEAQ. The CDR3 region has the DNA TGTGCCAGCAGCTTAGAAGGGACAGGGAAGTACGATACGCAGTATTTT. Its protein product is CASSLEGTGKYDTQYF. Complete variable domain (other parts from reference TRBV7-6 and TRBJ2-3): GAGVSQSPRYKVTKRGQDVALRCDPISGHVSLYWYRQALGQGPEFLTYFNYEAQQDKSGLPNDRFSAERPEGSISTLTIQRTEQRDSAMYRCASSLEGTGKYDTQYFGPGTRLTVL.

This clonotype was observed many times. The chain has TRBV12-3 or TRBV12-4 and TRBJ1-1; D gene ambiguous. V lost 3 bases and J lost 8, with 10 bases in between. CDR3 length equals 12 residues. CDR3 sequence (DNA): TGTGCCAGCAGTTTCCCCCGAACCGAAGCTTTCTTT. Protein: CASSFPRTEAFF.

In its sample, this clonotype was seen many times. The rearrangement links TRBV20-1 to TRBJ1-2; 8 bases align to TRBD1. CDR3 length equals 14 residues. Germline loops: CDR1 DFQATT, CDR2 SNEGSKA (reference sequence). The V gene end was trimmed by 0 bases and the J gene end by 6 bases; junction bases not matched to a gene: 6. The CDR3 here is CSARDPTGVDGYTF. CDR3 DNA sequence: TGCAGTGCTAGAGATCCGACAGGGGTGGATGGCTACACCTTC.